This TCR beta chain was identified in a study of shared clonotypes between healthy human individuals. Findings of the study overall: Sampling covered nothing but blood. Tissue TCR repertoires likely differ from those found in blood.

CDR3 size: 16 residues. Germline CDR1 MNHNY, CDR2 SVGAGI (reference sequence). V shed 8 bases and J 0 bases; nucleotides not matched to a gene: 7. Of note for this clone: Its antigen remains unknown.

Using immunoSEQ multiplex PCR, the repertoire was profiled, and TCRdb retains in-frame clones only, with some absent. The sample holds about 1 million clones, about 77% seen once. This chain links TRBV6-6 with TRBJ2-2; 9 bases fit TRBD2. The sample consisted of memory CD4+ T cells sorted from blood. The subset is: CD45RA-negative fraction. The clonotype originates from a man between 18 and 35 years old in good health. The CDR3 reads CASSLAGPTNTGELFF. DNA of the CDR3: TGTGCCAGCTCTCTAGCGGGGCCTACGAACACCGGGGAGCTGTTTTTT.